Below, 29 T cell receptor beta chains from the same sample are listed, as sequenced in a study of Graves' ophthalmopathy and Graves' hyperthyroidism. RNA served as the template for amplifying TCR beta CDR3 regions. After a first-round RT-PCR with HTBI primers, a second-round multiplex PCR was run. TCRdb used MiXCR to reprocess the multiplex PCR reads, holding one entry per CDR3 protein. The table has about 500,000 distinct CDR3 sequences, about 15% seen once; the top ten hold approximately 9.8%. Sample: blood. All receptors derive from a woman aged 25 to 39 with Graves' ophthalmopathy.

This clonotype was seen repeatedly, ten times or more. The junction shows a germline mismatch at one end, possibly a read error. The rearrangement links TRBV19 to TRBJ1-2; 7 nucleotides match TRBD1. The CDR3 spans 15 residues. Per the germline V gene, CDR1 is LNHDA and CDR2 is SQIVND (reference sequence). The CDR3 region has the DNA TGTGCCAGTCAACCGGGACAGCCTATTTTCTATGACTACACCTTC. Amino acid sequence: CASQPGQPIFYDYTF.

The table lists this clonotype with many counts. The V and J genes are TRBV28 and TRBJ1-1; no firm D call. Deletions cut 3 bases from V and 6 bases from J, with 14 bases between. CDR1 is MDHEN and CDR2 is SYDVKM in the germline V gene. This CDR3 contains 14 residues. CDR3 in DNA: TGTGCCAGCAGTTTTTGGGGTCGGAATGCTGAAGCTTTCTTT. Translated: CASSFWGRNAEAFF.

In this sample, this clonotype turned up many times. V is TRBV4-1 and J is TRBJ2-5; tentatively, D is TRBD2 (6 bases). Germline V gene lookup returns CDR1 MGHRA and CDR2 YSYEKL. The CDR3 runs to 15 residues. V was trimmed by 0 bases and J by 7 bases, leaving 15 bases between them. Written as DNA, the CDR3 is TGCGCCAGCAGCCAAGAGGGAGGACCTCACCGGACCCAGTACTTC. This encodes CASSQEGGPHRTQYF.

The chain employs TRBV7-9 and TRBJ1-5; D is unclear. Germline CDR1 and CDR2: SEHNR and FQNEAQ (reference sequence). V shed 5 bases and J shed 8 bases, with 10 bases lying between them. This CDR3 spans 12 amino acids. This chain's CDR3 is CASSTTLEPQHF. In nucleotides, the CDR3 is TGTGCCAGCAGCACCACTTTGGAGCCCCAGCATTTT.

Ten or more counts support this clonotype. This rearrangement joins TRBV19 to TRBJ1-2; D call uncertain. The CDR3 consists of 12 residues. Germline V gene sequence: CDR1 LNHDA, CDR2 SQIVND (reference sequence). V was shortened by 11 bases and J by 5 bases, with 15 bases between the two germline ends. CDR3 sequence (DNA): TGTGCCGGCGGGGATACCCTTTATGGCTACACCTTC. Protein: CAGGDTLYGYTF.

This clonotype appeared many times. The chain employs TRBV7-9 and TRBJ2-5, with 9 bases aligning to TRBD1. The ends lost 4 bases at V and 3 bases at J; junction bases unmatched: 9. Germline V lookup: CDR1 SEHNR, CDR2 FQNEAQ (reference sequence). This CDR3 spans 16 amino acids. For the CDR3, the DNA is TGTGCCAGCAGCTCACCCATACGGACAGGGGAAGAGACCCAGTACTTC. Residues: CASSSPIRTGEETQYF.

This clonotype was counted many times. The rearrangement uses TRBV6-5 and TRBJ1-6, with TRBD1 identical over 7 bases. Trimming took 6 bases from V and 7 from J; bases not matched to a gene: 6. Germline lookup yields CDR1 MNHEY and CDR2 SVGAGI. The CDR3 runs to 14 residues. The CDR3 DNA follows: TGTGCCAGCAGCGGACAGGAGTTCAATTCACCCCTCCACTTT. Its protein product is CASSGQEFNSPLHF.

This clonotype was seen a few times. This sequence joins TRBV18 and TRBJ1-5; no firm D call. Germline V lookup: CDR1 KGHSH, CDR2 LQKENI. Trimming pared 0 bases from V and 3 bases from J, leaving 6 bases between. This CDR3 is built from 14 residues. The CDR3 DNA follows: TGTGCCAGCTCACCACCGACGTCCAATCAGCCCCAGCATTTT. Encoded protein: CASSPPTSNQPQHF.

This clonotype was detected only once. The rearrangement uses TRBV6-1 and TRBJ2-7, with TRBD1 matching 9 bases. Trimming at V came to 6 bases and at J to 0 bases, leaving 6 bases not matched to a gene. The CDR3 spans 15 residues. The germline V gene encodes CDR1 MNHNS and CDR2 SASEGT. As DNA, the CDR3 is TGTGCCAGCAGCAAGACAGGGGGGGGCTCCTACGAGCAGTACTTC. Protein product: CASSKTGGGSYEQYF.

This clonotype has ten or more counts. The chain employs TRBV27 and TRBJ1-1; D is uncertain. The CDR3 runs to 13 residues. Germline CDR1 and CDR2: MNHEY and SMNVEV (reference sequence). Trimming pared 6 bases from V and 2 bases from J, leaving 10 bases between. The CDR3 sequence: CASRGYFNTEAFF. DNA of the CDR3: TGTGCCAGCAGGGGCTACTTCAACACTGAAGCTTTCTTT.

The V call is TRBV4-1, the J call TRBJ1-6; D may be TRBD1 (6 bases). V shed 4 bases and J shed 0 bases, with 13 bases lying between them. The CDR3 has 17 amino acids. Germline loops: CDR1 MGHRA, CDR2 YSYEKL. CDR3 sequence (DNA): TGCGCCAGCAGCCCGAGGGGGGGGAGCTCCTATAATTCACCCCTCCACTTT. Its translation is CASSPRGGSSYNSPLHF.

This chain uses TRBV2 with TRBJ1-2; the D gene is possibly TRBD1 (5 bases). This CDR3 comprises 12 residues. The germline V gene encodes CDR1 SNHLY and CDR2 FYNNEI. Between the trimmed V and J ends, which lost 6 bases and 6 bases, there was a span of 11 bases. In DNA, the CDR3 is TGTGCCAGCAGCAGGGAAAGGAATGGCTACACCTTC. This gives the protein CASSRERNGYTF.

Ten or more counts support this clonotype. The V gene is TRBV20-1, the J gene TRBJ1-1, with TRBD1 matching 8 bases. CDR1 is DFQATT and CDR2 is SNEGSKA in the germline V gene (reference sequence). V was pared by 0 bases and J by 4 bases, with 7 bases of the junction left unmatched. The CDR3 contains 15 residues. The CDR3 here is CSARDLRTGITEAFF. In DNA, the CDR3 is TGCAGTGCTAGAGATTTAAGGACAGGGATCACTGAAGCTTTCTTT.

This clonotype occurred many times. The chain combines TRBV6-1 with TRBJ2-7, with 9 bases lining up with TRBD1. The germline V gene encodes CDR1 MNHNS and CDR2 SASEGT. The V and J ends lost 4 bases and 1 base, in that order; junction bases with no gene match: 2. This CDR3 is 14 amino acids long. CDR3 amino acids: CASSGGTGSYEQYF. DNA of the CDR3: TGTGCCAGCAGTGGGGGGACAGGGTCCTACGAGCAGTACTTC.

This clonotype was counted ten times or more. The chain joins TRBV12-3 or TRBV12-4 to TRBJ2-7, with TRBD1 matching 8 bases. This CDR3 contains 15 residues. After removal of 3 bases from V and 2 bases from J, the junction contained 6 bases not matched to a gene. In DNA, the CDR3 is TGTGCCAGCAGTTTCGCAGGGGGCCCTACCTACGAGCAGTACTTC. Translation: CASSFAGGPTYEQYF.

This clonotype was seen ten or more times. CDR3 amino acids: CASSEFGDEQFF. As DNA, the CDR3 is TGTGCCAGCAGTGAATTTGGAGATGAGCAGTTCTTC. The chain is built from TRBV6-1 and TRBJ2-1; D unresolved. CDR3 size: 12 residues. The germline V gene encodes CDR1 MNHNS and CDR2 SASEGT. Trimming took off 2 bases at V and 8 bases at J, with 7 bases between the two ends.

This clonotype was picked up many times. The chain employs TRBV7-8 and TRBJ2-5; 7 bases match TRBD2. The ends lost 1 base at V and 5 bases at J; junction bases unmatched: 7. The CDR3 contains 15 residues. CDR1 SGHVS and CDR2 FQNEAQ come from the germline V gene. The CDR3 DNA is TGTGCCAGCAGCTTAGTGGGGGGGGGAATTGAGACCCAGTACTTC. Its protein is CASSLVGGGIETQYF.

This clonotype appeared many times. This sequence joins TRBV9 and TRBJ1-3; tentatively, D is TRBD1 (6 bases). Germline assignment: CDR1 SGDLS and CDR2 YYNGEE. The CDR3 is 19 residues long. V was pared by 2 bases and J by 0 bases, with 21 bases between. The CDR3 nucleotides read TGTGCCAGCAGCGTTGTGCCCGATGGACAGCAACACTCTGGAAACACCATATATTTT. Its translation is CASSVVPDGQQHSGNTIYF.

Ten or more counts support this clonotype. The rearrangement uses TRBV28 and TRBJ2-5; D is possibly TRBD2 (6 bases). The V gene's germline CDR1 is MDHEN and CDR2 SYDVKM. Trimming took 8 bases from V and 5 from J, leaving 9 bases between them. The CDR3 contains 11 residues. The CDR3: CASGGSETQYF. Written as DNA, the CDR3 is TGTGCCAGCGGGGGGTCGGAGACCCAGTACTTC.

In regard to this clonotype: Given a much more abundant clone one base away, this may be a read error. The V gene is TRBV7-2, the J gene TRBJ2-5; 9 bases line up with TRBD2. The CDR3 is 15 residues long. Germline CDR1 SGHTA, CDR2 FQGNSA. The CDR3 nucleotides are TGTGCCAGCAGCTTTTCCGGCGGGAGGGAAGAGACCCAGGACTTC. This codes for CASSFSGGREETQDF.

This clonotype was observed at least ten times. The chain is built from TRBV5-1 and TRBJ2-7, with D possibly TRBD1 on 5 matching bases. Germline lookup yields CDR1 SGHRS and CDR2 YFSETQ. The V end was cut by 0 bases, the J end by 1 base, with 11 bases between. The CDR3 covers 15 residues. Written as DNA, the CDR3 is TGCGCCAGCAGCTTGGCCGCAGGGCCTTCCTACGAGCAGTACTTC. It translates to CASSLAAGPSYEQYF.

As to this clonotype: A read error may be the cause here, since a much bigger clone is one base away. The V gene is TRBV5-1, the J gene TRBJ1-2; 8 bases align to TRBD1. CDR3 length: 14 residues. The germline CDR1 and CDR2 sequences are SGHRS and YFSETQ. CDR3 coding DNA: TGCGCCAGCAGAAGTCAGGGGGCAAACTATGGCTACAGCTTC. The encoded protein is CASRSQGANYGYSF.

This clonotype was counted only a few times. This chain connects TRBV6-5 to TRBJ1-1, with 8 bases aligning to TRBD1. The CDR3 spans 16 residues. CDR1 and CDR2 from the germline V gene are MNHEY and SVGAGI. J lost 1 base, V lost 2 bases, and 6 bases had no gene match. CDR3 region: CASSYGSGGANTEAFF. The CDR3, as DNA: TGTGCCAGCAGTTACGGCTCAGGGGGCGCGAACACTGAAGCTTTCTTT.

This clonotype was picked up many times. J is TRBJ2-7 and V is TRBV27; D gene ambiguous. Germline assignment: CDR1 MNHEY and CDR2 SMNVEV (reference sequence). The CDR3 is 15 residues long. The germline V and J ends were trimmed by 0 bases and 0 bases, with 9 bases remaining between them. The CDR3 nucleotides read TGTGCCAGCAGTTTATCGGACGGCAGCTCCTACGAGCAGTACTTC. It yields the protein CASSLSDGSSYEQYF.

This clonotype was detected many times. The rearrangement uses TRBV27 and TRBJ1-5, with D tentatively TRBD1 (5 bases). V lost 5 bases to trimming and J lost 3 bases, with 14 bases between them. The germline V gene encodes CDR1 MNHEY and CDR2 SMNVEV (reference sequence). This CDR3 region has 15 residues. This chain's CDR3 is CASSPRGSANQPQHF. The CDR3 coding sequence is TGTGCCAGCAGTCCGAGGGGAAGCGCCAATCAGCCCCAGCATTTT.

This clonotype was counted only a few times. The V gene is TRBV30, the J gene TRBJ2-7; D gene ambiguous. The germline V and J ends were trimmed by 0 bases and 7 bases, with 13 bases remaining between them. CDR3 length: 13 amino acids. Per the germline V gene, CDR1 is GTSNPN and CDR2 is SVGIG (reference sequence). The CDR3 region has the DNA TGTGCCTGGAGTGTTTACTTCGACGGGGAGCAGTACTTC. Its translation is CAWSVYFDGEQYF.

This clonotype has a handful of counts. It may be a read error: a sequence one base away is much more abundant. In nucleotides, the CDR3 is TGTGCCATCGGCGGACTAGCGACGAACACCGGGGAGCTGTTTTTT. This encodes CAIGGLATNTGELFF. J is TRBJ2-2 and V is TRBV10-3; TRBD2 agrees at 9 bases. Germline CDR1 ENHRY, CDR2 SYGVKD. CDR3 length: 15 residues. With V trimmed by 8 bases and J by 0 bases, 4 bases remained unmatched.

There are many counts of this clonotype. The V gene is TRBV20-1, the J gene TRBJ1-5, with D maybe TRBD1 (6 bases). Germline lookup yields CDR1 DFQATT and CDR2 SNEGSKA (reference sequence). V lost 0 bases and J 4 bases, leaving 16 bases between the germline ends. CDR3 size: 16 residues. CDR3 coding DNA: TGCAGTGCTAGAGATCCAGTGCGGGGGCGAAATCAGCCCCAGCATTTT. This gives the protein CSARDPVRGRNQPQHF.

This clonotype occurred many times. The CDR3 here is CASSIAPTGGFFQPQHF. Written as DNA, the CDR3 is TGTGCCAGTAGTATAGCACCGACAGGGGGCTTTTTTCAGCCCCAGCATTTT. The genes are TRBV19 and TRBJ1-5; 10 bases align to TRBD1. Germline trimming cut 1 base from V and 6 bases from J; bases unmatched to any gene: 9. Germline assignment: CDR1 LNHDA and CDR2 SQIVND (reference sequence). CDR3 length: 17 amino acids.